Listed below are T cell receptor beta chains from one sample, sequenced in a study of T cell responses to AZD1222 COVID-19 vaccine. Clones were sequenced by immunoSEQ multiplex PCR, and TCRdb holds only the in-frame ones, with some missing. The sample records tens of thousands of clones, about three quarters being singletons. Sample: peripheral blood, taken 28 days after the second AZD1222 dose. Receptors were obtained from an adult who received the AZD1222 COVID-19 vaccine. Both conserved end residues are part of each CDR3.

CDR3 protein,J gene,CDR3 length,V gene
CASSVGWTSGSITDTQYF,TRBJ2-3,18,TRBV6-1
CASFSPGRGIYGYTF,TRBJ1-2,15,TRBV28
CASLAGRTDTQYF,TRBJ2-3,13,TRBV2
CASGGQPNSYEQYF,TRBJ2-7,14,TRBV6-5
CASSFISSSYEQYF,TRBJ2-7,14,TRBV28
CASSEWDMELAKNIQYF,TRBJ2-4,17,TRBV6-1
CASRTQGEGNEQYF,TRBJ2-7,14,TRBV5-1
CAWSRDTFGRLHF,TRBJ1-6,13,TRBV30
CASSRLAGPNNEQFF,TRBJ2-1,15,TRBV6-6
CATSRGGGPSYNEQFF,TRBJ2-1,16,TRBV24-1
CASSQMVRGANTGELFF,TRBJ2-2,17,TRBV18
CASSVETGGRGEQFF,TRBJ2-1,15,TRBV2
CASSQGLAGGVQETQYF,TRBJ2-5,17,TRBV5-8